The 22 T cell receptor beta chains below were found in one sample sequenced in a study of somatic mutations in cytotoxic T cells in rheumatoid arthritis. Repertoires were generated with immunoSEQ multiplex PCR, while TCRdb's copy carries only in-frame clones and drops some. This repertoire shows some 14,000 clones, over 70% found once; its top ten account for roughly 15%. The specimen sequenced was CD8+ T cells sorted from blood. The receptors derive from an adult with rheumatoid arthritis.

The chain has TRBV6-1 and TRBJ2-2; D is ambiguous. The CDR3 is 13 amino acids. Germline CDR1 reads MNHNS; CDR2 reads SASEGT. Trimming pared 7 bases from V and 3 bases from J, leaving 9 bases between. The DNA for the CDR3 is TGTGCCAGCAAACCCACGTACACCGGGGAGCTGTTTTTT. Its protein is CASKPTYTGELFF.

This rearrangement joins TRBV19 to TRBJ2-3; no clear D. Germline V gene data show CDR1 as LNHDA and CDR2 as SQIVND (reference sequence). Trimming shortened V by 4 bases and J by 2 bases, and 7 bases separated the two germline ends. This CDR3 has 13 residues. The CDR3 is CASSTMTTDTQYF. The CDR3 bases are TGTGCCAGTAGTACGATGACCACAGATACGCAGTATTTT. Based on the CDR3 plus reference TRBV19 and TRBJ2-3, the full variable domain is DGGITQSPKYLFRKEGQNVTLSCEQNLNHDAMYWYRQDPGQGLRLIYYSQIVNDFQKGDIAEGYSVSREKKESFPLTVTSAQKNPTAFYLCASSTMTTDTQYFGPGTRLTVL.

The genes are TRBV7-9 and TRBJ2-3; TRBD2 might be the D (5 bases). Trimming shortened V by 2 bases and J by 2 bases, and 14 bases separated the two germline ends. There are 16 residues in the CDR3. CDR1 is SEHNR and CDR2 is FQNEAQ in the germline V gene (reference sequence). The CDR3 nucleotides read TGTGCCAGCAGCTTAATACTAGGGCCAAACACAGATACGCAGTATTTT. It is translated as CASSLILGPNTDTQYF.

As to this clone: Other DNA variants within this sample encode the same CDR3. The chain links TRBV27 to TRBJ1-1; 7 nucleotides align to TRBD1. V lost 9 bases, J lost 0 bases, and 10 bases stayed unmatched. The germline CDR1 and CDR2 sequences are MNHEY and SMNVEV (reference sequence). CDR3 length: 15 residues. CDR3 protein: CASRRQGSMNTEAFF. CDR3 sequence (DNA): TGTGCCAGTAGGCGACAGGGTTCAATGAACACTGAAGCTTTCTTT.

The chain combines TRBV6-1 with TRBJ1-5; no reliable D call. The CDR3 has 14 residues. V lost 1 base to trimming and J lost 2 bases, with 6 bases between them. Germline CDR1 MNHNS, CDR2 SASEGT. The CDR3 sequence is CASSEGQGNQPQHF. The CDR3 bases are TGTGCCAGCAGTGAAGGACAAGGCAATCAGCCCCAGCATTTT.

This chain links TRBV7-2 with TRBJ2-7; unclear D gene. The germline V gene has CDR1 SGHTA and CDR2 FQGNSA. V shed 3 bases and J shed 4 bases, with 19 bases lying between them. The CDR3 sequence is 16 residues long. CDR3 sequence: CASSFPAGRSSYEQYF. CDR3 sequence (DNA): TGTGCCAGCAGCTTCCCCGCAGGTAGATCGTCGTACGAGCAGTACTTC.

This chain connects TRBV6-5 to TRBJ2-7; 9 bases match TRBD1. This CDR3 has 16 residues. V shed 0 bases and J 0 bases; nucleotides not matched to a gene: 3. In germline, CDR1 is MNHEY, CDR2 SVGAGI. CDR3 nucleotides: TGTGCCAGCAGTTACTCTAAGGGACAGGGCTCCTACGAGCAGTACTTC. It translates to CASSYSKGQGSYEQYF.

V and J are TRBV6-5 and TRBJ2-3, with a tentative D call TRBD2 (7 bases). Germline V CDR1 and CDR2: MNHEY, SVGAGI. V was trimmed by 2 bases and J by 6 bases, leaving 12 bases between them. The length of the CDR3 is 14 residues. The CDR3 sequence: CASSYGGARDTQYF. The CDR3 coding sequence is TGTGCCAGCAGTTACGGGGGGGCGCGCGATACGCAGTATTTT.

This chain links TRBV6-5 with TRBJ2-7, with a tentative D call TRBD2 (6 bases). Germline lookup yields CDR1 MNHEY and CDR2 SVGAGI. This CDR3 contains 16 residues. Trimming left V 2 bases short and J 7 bases short, with 21 bases between. CDR3 coding DNA: TGTGCCAGCAGTTACGCCCCCAGGAGGGGCCGTGGAGAGCAGTACTTC. It is translated as CASSYAPRRGRGEQYF.

This clone is classed as medium-sized. The V gene is TRBV18, the J gene TRBJ1-1, with D uncertain. Germline-derived CDR1 and CDR2 are KGHSH and LQKENI. V was clipped by 1 base and J by 8 bases, with 5 bases between them. This CDR3 region has 11 residues. In DNA, the CDR3 is TGTGCCAGCTCACCACAAGTAGAAGCTTTCTTT. This encodes CASSPQVEAFF.

V gene TRBV7-8 combines with J gene TRBJ2-4; TRBD2 matches 15 bases. Germline trimming cut 5 bases from V and 0 bases from J; bases unmatched to any gene: 14. The CDR3 totals 21 residues. Per the germline V gene, CDR1 is SGHVS and CDR2 is FQNEAQ. The CDR3 protein is CASSARDRTSGGGLAKNIQYF. The CDR3 DNA is TGTGCCAGCAGCGCGAGGGACAGGACTAGCGGGGGGGGACTAGCCAAAAACATTCAGTACTTC.

This CDR3 is CASSSLLGVNTEAFF. CDR3 DNA sequence: TGTGCCAGCAGCTCCCTGCTTGGGGTTAACACTGAAGCTTTCTTT. The V gene is TRBV6-5, the J gene TRBJ1-1; no firm D call. Trimming took 6 bases from V and 2 from J, leaving 16 bases between them. The germline CDR1 and CDR2 sequences are MNHEY and SVGAGI. CDR3 size: 15 residues.

V gene TRBV28 combines with J gene TRBJ2-7; TRBD1 agrees at 9 bases. The CDR3 totals 16 residues. The J segment lost 3 bases and the V segment lost 3 bases, leaving 9 bases of the junction unmatched. CDR1 and CDR2 from the germline V gene are MDHEN and SYDVKM. CDR3 DNA: TGTGCCAGCAGTTTTATCGGTGTGGACAGGGGCTACGAGCAGTACGTC. Translating it yields CASSFIGVDRGYEQYV.

This clone was detected a few times. The V gene is TRBV19, the J gene TRBJ1-5; D is uncertain. This CDR3 comprises 13 residues. Germline loops: CDR1 LNHDA, CDR2 SQIVND (reference sequence). Trimming left V 11 bases short and J 4 bases short, with 15 bases between. This CDR3 reads CASSGWGNQPQHF. In DNA form, the CDR3 reads TGTGCCTCCTCCGGCTGGGGAAATCAGCCCCAGCATTTT.

This chain uses TRBV27 with TRBJ2-3, with 7 bases matching TRBD2. The CDR3 length is 18 residues. The germline V gene has CDR1 MNHEY and CDR2 SMNVEV (reference sequence). With V trimmed by 5 bases and J by 8 bases, 22 bases remained unmatched. CDR3 coding DNA: TGTGCCAGCAGTCTCGGGACTATAGGGAGTTCCATCGGTAGTACGCAGTATTTT. This codes for CASSLGTIGSSIGSTQYF.

The chain links TRBV6-5 to TRBJ2-1; D gene uncertain. Trimming removed 4 bases from V and 0 bases from J, with 10 bases in between. Germline lookup yields CDR1 MNHEY and CDR2 SVGAGI. CDR3 size: 15 residues. The CDR3 sequence is CASSFRDLSYNEQFF. For the CDR3, the DNA is TGTGCCAGCAGTTTTAGAGACCTCTCCTACAATGAGCAGTTCTTC.

V and J are TRBV4-1 and TRBJ1-2; D is uncertain. CDR1 is MGHRA, CDR2 YSYEKL, per germline. V shed 3 bases and J shed 1 base, with 12 bases lying between them. The CDR3 consists of 15 residues. This CDR3 is CASSHTVIGNYGYTF. DNA of the CDR3: TGCGCCAGCAGCCATACAGTAATTGGTAACTATGGCTACACCTTC.

V gene TRBV18 combines with J gene TRBJ2-7; no firm D call. CDR3 size: 16 residues. V dropped 3 bases and J dropped 6 bases, with 21 bases sitting between them. The germline CDR1 and CDR2 sequences are KGHSH and LQKENI. CDR3 DNA sequence: TGTGCCAGCTCACCCATATCCACCCGGGCCCCGGGCGAGCAGTACTTC. This codes for CASSPISTRAPGEQYF.

CDR3 protein: CASSLYGPYSGNTIYF. The DNA for the CDR3 is TGTGCCAGCAGCTTATACGGGCCTTACTCTGGAAACACCATATATTTT. This chain links TRBV11-2 with TRBJ1-3; D gene unclear. The CDR3 contains 16 residues. Looked up from germline, CDR1 is SGHAT and CDR2 is FQNNGV. V was pared by 2 bases and J by 0 bases, with 11 bases between.

V usage is TRBV7-8 and J usage is TRBJ1-5; TRBD1 matches 7 bases. The CDR3 is 12 residues long. The V and J ends lost 4 bases and 11 bases, in that order; junction bases with no gene match: 5. Germline-derived CDR1 and CDR2 are SGHVS and FQNEAQ. This chain's CDR3 is CASSSQGEAQHF. DNA for the CDR3: TGTGCCAGCAGCTCGCAGGGGGAGGCCCAGCATTTT. The entire variable domain, with the rest obtained from reference TRBV7-8 and TRBJ1-5, is as follows: GAGVSQSPRYKVAKRGQDVALRCDPISGHVSLFWYQQALGQGPEFLTYFQNEAQLDKSGLPSDRFFAERPEGSVSTLKIQRTQQEDSAVYLCASSSQGEAQHFGDGTRLSIL.

This CDR3 is CASSLGPRELFF. DNA for the CDR3: TGTGCCAGCAGCTTGGGACCCCGCGAGCTGTTTTTT. This chain joins TRBV7-9 and TRBJ2-2; either TRBD1 or TRBD2 may fit D (5 bases each). There are 12 residues in the CDR3. Germline V gives CDR1 SEHNR, CDR2 FQNEAQ (reference sequence). The V gene lost 3 bases and the J gene lost 11 bases, with 10 bases spanning the gap.

The chain couples TRBV4-1 to TRBJ2-1; a possible D gene is TRBD2 (6 bases). Deletions cut 4 bases from V and 10 bases from J, with 17 bases between. The germline V gene has CDR1 MGHRA and CDR2 YSYEKL. The CDR3 has 14 residues. The CDR3 nucleotides are TGCGCCAGCAGCCGAGATCTACTAGCAGGGGAGCAGTTCTTC. The encoded protein is CASSRDLLAGEQFF.